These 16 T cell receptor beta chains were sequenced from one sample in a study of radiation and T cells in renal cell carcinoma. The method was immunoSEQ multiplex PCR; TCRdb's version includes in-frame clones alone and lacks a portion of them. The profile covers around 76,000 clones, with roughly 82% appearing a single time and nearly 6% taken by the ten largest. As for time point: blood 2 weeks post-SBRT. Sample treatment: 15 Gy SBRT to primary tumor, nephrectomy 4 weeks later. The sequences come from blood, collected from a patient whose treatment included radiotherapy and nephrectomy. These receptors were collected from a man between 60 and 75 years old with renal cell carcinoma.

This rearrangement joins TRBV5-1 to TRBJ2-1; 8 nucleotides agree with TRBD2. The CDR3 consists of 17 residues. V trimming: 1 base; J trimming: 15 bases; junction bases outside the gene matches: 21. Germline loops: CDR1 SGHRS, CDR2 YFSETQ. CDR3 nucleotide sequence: TGCGCCAGCAGCTTGCGGGGGCCCACGGTTTTGCGGGAGGTCTTGTTCTTC. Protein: CASSLRGPTVLREVLFF.

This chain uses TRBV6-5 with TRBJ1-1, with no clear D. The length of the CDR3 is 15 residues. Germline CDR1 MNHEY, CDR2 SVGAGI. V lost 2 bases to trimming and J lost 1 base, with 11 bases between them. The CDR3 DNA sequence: TGTGCCAGCAGTTACGAAGGGTCAGGGAACACTGAAGCTTTCTTT. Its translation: CASSYEGSGNTEAFF.

CDR3 sequence: CASSFRAPQGNTEAFF. In DNA, the CDR3 is TGTGCCAGCAGCTTCCGGGCCCCCCAGGGGAACACTGAAGCTTTCTTT. The chain recombines TRBV11-2 with TRBJ1-1; a possible D gene is TRBD1 (5 bases). V lost 3 bases and J lost 1, with 15 bases in between. Germline V gene lookup returns CDR1 SGHAT and CDR2 FQNNGV. This CDR3 is 16 amino acids long.

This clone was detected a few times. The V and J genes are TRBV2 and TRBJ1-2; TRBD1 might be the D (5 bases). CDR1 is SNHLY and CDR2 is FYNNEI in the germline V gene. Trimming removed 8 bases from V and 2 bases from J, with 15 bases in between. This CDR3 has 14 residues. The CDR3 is CASVWDGLNYGYTF. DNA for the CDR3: TGTGCCAGCGTCTGGGACGGCCTCAACTATGGCTACACCTTC.

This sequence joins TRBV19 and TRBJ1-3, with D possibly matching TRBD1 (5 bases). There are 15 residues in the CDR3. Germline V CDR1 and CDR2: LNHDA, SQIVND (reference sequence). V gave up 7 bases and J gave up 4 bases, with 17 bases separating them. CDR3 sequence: CASKVGVSGGNTIYF. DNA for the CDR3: TGTGCCAGTAAAGTGGGGGTTTCGGGAGGAAACACCATATATTTT.

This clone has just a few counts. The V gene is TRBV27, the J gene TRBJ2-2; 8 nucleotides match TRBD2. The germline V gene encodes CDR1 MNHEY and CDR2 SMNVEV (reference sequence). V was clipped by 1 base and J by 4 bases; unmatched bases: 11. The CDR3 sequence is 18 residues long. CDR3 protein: CASSLWWSGSVFTGELFF. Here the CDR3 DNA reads TGTGCCAGCAGTTTATGGTGGAGCGGGAGTGTTTTCACCGGGGAGCTGTTTTTT.

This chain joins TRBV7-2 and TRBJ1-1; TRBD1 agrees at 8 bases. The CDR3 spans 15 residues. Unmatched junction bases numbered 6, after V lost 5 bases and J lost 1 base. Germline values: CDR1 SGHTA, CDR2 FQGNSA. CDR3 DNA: TGTGCCAGCAGCCTTTCGACAGGGGAGAACACTGAAGCTTTCTTT. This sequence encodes CASSLSTGENTEAFF.

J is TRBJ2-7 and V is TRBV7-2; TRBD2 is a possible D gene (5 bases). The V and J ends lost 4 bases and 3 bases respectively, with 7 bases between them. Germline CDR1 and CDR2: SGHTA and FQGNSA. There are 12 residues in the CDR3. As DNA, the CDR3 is TGTGCCAGCAGCTCGGGGTACTACGAGCAGTACTTC. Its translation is CASSSGYYEQYF. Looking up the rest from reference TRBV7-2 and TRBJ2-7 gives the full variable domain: GAGVSQSPSNKVTEKGKDVELRCDPISGHTALYWYRQSLGQGLEFLIYFQGNSAPDKSGLPSDRFSAERTGGSVSTLTIQRTQQEDSAVYLCASSSGYYEQYFGPGTRLTVT.

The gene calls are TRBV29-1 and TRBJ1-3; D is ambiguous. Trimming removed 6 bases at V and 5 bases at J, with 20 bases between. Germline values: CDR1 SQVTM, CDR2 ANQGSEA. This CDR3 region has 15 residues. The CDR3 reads CSVEDPETNRNTIYF. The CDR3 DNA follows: TGCAGCGTGGAGGACCCCGAAACGAATCGAAACACCATATATTTT.

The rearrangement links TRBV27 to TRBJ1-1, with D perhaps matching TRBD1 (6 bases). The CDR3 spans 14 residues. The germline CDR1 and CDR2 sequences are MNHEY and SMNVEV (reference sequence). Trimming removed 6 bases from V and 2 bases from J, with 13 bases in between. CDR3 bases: TGTGCCAGCAGGCCATCAGGGGCTAACACTGAAGCTTTCTTT. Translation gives CASRPSGANTEAFF.

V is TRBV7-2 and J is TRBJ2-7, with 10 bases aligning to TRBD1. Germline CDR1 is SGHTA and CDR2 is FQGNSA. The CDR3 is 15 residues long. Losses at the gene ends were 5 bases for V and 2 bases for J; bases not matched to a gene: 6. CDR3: CASSPDRGEPYEQYF. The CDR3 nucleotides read TGTGCCAGCAGCCCGGACAGGGGGGAACCCTACGAGCAGTACTTC.

CDR3 residues: CASSPQTGGGYEQYF. The CDR3 DNA sequence: TGTGCCAGCTCACCGCAGACAGGGGGCGGGTACGAGCAGTACTTC. J is TRBJ2-7 and V is TRBV18; TRBD1 matches 10 bases. V trimming: 3 bases; J trimming: 4 bases; junction bases outside the gene matches: 6. The CDR3 spans 15 residues. CDR1 and CDR2 from the germline V gene are KGHSH and LQKENI.

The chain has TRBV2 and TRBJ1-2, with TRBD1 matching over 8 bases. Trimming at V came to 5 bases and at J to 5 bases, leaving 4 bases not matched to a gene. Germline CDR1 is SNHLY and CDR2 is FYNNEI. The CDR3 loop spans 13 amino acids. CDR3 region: CASSLDREYGYTF. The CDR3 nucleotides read TGTGCCAGCAGTTTGGACAGGGAGTATGGCTACACCTTC. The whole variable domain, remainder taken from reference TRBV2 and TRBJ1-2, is EPEVTQTPSHQVTQMGQEVILRCVPISNHLYFYWYRQILGQKVEFLVSFYNNEISEKSEIFDDQFSVERPDGSNFTLKIRSTKLEDSAMYFCASSLDREYGYTFGSGTRLTVV.

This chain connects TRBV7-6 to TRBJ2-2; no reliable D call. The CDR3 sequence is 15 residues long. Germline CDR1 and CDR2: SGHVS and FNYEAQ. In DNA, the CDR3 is TGTGCTCTTATTGAGGCGGAGACGAACACCGGGGAGCTGTTTTTT. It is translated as CALIEAETNTGELFF.

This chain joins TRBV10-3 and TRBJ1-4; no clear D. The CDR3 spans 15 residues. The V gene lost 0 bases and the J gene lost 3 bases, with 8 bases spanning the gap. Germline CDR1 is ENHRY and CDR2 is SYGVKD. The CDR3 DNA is TGTGCCATCAGTGAGTCAGGGATGGCTAATGAAAAACTGTTTTTT. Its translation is CAISESGMANEKLFF.

In nucleotides, the CDR3 is TGCGCCAGCGGATCCCCGGACCGGGCGCTCCGGGCTGAAGCTTTCTTT. Its protein product is CASGSPDRALRAEAFF. J is TRBJ1-1 and V is TRBV5-1; no firm D call. CDR1 and CDR2 (germline): SGHRS, YFSETQ. V was shortened by 7 bases and J by 6 bases, with 25 bases between the two germline ends. This CDR3 has 16 residues.